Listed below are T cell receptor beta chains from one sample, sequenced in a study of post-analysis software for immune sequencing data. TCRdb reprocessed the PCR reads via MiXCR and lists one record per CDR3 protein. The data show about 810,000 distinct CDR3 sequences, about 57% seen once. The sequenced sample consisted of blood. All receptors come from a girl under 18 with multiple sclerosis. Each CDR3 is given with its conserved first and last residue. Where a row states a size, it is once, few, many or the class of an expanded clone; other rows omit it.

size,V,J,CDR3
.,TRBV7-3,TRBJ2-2,CASSSSSGSIGELFF
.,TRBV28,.,CASSPPEGIYEQYF
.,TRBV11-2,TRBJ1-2,CASSSTPGRTGYTF
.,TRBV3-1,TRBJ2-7,CASSQALGIARAYEQYF
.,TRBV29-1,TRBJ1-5,CSVESGVGQPQHF
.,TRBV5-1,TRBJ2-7,CASSAATRGEQYF
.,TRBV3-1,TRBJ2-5,CASSRITQETQYF
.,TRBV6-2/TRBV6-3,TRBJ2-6,CASSTGTSSNVLTF
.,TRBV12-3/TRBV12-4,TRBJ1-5,CVSTRDSNQPQHF
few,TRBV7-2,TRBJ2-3,CASSLHSGGAIPSTDTQYF
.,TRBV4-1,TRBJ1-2,CASSQRDNRANYGYTF
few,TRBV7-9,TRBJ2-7,CASSEPDYEQYF
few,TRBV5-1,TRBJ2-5,CASSFAREPTQYF
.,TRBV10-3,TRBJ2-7,CAISATGYNEQYF
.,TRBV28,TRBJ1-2,CASTGPRQGLYGYTF
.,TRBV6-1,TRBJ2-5,CASNSVVETQYF
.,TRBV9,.,CASSSSGGRNEQYF
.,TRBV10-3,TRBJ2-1,CAISEGSEQFF
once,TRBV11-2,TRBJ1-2,CASSLASGSGYTF
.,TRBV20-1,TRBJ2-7,CSARRGSGHSYEQYF
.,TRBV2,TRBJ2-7,CASSEAEGWIYEQYF
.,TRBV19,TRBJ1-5,CASSIRGPGQPQHF
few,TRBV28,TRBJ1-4,CASSFQQGWVEKLFF
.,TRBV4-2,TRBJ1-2,CASSQESANYGYTF
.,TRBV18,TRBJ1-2,CASSGTGYYGYTF
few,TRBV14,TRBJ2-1,CASSFSGGSYSGEQFF
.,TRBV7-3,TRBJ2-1,CASRLDGNEQFF
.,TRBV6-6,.,CASGNRGGSQETQYF
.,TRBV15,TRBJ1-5,CATSYERRSAQPQHF
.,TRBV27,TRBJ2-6,CASSLSERGAGANVLTF
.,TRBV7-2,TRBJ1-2,CASSRRLGRPYGYTF
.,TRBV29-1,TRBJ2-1,CSVEGGGWGSYNEQFF
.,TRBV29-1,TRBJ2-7,CSVELAGRPTYEQYF